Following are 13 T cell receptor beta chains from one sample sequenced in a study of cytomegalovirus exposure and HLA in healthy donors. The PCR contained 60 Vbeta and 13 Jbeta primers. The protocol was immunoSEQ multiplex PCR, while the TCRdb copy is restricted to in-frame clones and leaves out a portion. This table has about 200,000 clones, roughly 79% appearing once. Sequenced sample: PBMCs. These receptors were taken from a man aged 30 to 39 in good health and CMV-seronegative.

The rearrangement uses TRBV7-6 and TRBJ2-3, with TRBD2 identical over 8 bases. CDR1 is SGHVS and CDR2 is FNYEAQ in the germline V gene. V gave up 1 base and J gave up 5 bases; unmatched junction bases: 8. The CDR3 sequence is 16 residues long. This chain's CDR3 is CASSLVGLAGRDTQYF. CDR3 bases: TGTGCCAGCAGCTTAGTTGGCCTAGCGGGTCGAGATACGCAGTATTTT.

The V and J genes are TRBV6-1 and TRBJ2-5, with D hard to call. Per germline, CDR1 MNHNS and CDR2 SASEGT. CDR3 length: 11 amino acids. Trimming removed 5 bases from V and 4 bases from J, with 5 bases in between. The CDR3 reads CASSNIETQYF. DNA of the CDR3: TGTGCCAGCAGTAACATAGAGACCCAGTACTTC.

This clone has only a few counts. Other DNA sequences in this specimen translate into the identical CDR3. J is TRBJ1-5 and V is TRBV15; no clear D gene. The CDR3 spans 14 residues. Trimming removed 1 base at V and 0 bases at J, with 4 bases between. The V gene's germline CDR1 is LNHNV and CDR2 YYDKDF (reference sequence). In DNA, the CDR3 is TGTGCCACCAGCAGAGGCGGTAGCAATCAGCCCCAGCATTTT. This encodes CATSRGGSNQPQHF.

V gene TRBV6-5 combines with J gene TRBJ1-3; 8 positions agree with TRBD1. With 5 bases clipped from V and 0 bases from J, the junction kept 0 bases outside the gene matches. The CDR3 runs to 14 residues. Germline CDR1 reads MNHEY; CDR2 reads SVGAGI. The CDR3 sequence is CASSTGGSGNTIYF. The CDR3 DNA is TGTGCCAGCAGTACAGGGGGCTCTGGAAACACCATATATTTT.

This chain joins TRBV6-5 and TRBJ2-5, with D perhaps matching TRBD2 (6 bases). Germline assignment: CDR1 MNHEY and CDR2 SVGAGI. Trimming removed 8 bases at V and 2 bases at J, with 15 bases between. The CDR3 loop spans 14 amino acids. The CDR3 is CASGRGGRQETQYF. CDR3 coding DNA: TGTGCCAGCGGCCGGGGAGGCCGTCAAGAGACCCAGTACTTC.

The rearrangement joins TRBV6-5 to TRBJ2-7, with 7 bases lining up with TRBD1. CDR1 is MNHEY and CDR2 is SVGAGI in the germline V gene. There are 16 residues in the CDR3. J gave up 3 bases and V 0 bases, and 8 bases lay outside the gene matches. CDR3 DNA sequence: TGTGCCAGCAGTTACTCCACAGGGGATCGGGGCTACGAGCAGTACTTC. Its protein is CASSYSTGDRGYEQYF.

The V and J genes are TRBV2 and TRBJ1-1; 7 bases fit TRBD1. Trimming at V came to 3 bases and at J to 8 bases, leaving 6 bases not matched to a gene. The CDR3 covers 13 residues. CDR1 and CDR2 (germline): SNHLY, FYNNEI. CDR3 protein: CASSDGGQEEAFF. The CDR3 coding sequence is TGTGCCAGCAGTGACGGCGGACAGGAGGAAGCTTTCTTT.

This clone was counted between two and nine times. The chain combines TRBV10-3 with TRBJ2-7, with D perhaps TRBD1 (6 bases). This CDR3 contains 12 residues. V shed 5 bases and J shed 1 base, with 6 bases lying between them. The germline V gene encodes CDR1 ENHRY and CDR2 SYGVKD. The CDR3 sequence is CAISTGSYEQYF. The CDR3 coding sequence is TGTGCCATCAGTACAGGGTCCTACGAGCAGTACTTC.

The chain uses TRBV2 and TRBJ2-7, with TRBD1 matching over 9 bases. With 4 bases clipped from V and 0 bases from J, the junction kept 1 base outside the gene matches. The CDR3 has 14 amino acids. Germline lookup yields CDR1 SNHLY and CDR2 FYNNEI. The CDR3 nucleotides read TGTGCCAGCAGTGGGGGACAGGGCTCCTACGAGCAGTACTTC. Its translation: CASSGGQGSYEQYF.

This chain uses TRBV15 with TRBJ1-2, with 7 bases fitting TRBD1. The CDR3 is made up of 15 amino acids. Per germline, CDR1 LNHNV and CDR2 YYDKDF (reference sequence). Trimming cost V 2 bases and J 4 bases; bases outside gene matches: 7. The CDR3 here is CATSRPQGGRYGYTF. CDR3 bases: TGTGCCACCAGCAGACCTCAGGGGGGCCGCTATGGCTACACCTTC. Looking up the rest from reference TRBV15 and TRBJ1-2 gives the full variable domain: DAMVIQNPRYQVTQFGKPVTLSCSQTLNHNVMYWYQQKSSQAPKLLFHYYDKDFNNEADTPDNFQSRRPNTSFCFLDIRSPGLGDTAMYLCATSRPQGGRYGYTFGSGTRLTVV.

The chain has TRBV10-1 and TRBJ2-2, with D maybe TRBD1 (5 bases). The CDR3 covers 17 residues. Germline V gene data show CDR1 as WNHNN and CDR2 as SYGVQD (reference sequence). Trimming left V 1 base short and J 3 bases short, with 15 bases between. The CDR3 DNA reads TGCGCCAGCAGTGAGTTTTCTGGCCAAGGGGACACCGGGGAGCTGTTTTTT. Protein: CASSEFSGQGDTGELFF.

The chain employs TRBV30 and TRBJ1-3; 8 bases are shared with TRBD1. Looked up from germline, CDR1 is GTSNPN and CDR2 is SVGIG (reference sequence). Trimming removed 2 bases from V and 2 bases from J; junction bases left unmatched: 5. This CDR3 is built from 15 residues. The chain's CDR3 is CAWSPQGAPGNTIYF. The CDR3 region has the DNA TGTGCCTGGAGTCCCCAGGGGGCGCCTGGAAACACCATATATTTT.

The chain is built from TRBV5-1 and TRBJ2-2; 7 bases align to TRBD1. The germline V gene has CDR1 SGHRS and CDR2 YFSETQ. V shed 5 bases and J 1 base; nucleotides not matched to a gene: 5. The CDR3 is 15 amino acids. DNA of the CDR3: TGCGCCAGCAGGTCCGGGACAGTGAACACCGGGGAGCTGTTTTTT. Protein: CASRSGTVNTGELFF.